This TCR beta chain appears in the sequencing data of a study of blood T cell repertoires in COVID-19. In the study's own analysis: Researchers report that nucleated cell counts were estimated from reference gene primer amplification. Sequencing used immunoSEQ multiplex PCR; TCRdb keeps in-frame clones, though not all of them. V, J and clone size are taken as reported in that table, and D and trimming were inferred from the DNA itself. The table records around 95,000 clones, roughly 85% of them present only once. Germline V gene lookup returns CDR1 MNHEY and CDR2 SMNVEV (reference sequence). CDR3 length: 11 residues. Trimming pared 3 bases from V and 6 bases from J, leaving 4 bases between.

The chain combines TRBV27 with TRBJ2-3; D gene ambiguous. The clonotype comes from a woman aged 70-85 years with acute or convalescent COVID-19. The specimen sequenced was peripheral blood. The CDR3 bases are TGTGCCAGCAGTTTTGAGGATACGCAGTATTTT. This gives the protein CASSFEDTQYF.